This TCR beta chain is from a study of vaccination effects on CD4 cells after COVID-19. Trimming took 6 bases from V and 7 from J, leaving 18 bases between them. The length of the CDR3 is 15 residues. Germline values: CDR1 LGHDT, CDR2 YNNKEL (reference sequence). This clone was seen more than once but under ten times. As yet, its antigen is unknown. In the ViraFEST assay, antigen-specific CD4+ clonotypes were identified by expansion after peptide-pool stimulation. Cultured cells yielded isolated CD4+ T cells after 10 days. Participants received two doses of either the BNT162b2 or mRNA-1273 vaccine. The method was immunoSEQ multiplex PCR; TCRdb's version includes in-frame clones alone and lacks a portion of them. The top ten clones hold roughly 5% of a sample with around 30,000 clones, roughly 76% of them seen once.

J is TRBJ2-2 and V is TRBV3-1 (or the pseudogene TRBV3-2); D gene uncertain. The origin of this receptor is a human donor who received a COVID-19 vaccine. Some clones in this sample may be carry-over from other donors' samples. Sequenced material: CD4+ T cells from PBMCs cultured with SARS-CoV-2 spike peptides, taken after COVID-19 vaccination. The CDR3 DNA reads TGTGCCAGCAGATTTGGCCTGCTTTCGGGCGGGGAGCTGTTTTTT. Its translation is CASRFGLLSGGELFF.